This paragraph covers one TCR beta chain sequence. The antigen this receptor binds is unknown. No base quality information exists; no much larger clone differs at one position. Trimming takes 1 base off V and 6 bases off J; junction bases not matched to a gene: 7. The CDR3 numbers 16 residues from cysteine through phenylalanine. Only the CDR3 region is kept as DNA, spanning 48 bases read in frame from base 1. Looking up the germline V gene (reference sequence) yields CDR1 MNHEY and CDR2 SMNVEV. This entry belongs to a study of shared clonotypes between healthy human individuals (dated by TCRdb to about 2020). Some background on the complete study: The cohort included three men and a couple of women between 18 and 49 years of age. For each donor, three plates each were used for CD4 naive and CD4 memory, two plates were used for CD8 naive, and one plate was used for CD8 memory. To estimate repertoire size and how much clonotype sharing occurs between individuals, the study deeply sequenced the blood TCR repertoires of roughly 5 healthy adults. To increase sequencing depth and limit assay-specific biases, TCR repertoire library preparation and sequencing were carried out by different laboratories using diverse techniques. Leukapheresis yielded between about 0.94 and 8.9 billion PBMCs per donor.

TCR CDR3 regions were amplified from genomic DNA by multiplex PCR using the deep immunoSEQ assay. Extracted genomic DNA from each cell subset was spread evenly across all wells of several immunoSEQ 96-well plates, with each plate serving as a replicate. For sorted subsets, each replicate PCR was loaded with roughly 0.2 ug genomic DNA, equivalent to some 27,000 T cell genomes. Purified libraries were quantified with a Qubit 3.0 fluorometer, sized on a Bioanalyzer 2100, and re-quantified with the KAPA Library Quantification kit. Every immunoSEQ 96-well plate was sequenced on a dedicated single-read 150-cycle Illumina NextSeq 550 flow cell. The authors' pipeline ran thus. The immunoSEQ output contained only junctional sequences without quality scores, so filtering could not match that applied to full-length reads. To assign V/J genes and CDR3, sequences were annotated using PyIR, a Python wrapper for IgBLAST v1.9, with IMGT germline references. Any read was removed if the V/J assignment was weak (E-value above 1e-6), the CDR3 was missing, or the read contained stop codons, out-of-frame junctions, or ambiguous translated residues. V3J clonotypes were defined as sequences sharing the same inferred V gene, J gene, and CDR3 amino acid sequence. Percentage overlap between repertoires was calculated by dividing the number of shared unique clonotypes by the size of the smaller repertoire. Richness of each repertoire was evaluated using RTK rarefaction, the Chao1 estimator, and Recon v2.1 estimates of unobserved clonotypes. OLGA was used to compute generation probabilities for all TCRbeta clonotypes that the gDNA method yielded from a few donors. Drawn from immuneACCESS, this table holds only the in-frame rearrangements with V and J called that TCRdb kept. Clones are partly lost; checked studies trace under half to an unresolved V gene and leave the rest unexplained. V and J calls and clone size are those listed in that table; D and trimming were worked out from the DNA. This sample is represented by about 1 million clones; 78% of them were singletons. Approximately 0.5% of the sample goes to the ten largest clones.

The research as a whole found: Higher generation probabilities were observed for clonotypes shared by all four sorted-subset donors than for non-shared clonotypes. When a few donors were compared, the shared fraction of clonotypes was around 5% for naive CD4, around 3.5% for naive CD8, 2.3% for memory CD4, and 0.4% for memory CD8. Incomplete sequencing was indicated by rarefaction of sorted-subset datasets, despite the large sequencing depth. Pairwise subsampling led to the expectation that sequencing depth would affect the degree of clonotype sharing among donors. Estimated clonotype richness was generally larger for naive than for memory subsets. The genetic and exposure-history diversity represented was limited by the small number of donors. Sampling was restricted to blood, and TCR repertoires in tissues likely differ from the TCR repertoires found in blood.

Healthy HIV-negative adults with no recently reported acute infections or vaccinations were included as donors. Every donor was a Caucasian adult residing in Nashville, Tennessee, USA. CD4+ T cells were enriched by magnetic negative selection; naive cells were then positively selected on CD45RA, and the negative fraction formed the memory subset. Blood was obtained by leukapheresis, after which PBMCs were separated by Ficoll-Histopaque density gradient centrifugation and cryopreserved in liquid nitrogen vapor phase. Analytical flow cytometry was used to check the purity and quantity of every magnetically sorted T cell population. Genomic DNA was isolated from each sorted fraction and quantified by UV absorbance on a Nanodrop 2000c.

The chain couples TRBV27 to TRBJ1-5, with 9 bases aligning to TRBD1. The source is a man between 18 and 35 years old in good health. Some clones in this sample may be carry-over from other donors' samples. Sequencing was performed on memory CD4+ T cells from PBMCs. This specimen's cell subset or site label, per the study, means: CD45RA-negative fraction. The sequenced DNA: TGTGCCAGCAGTTTATGGGGACAGGGAGTTGGTCAGCCCCAGCATTTT. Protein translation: CASSLWGQGVGQPQHF.